The present entry profiles one TCR beta chain with its context. Antigen: not known. This sample is part of a study of cytomegalovirus exposure and HLA in healthy donors. Both 60 Vbeta primers and 13 Jbeta primers went into the PCR. Original processing notes: There were some 87 million unique TCR beta chains by a later count, and approximately 10 million of them were shared. The data were produced by immunoSEQ multiplex PCR, yet TCRdb's version contains in-frame clones alone and is incomplete. V and J calls and clone size are copied from that table; D and trimming were computed from the DNA. In all, the sample yields 200,000 to 250,000 clones. The CDR3 is made up of 15 amino acids. Whole-study findings and limits: Per a prior analysis, the majority of TCR beta V segments were productive roughly 87% or roughly 30% of the time.

This receptor was obtained from a girl aged 2 to 9 in good health and CMV-seropositive. Sequencing used PBMCs. The chain is built from TRBV21-1 and TRBJ1-1; whether TRBD1, the table's D call, matches the DNA was not checked. TRBV21-1 constitutes a pseudogene. CDR3 sequence reads: CASPKRWDREAEAFF. For the CDR3, the DNA is TGTGCCAGCCCCAAAAGGTGGGACAGGGAGGCTGAAGCTTTCTTT.